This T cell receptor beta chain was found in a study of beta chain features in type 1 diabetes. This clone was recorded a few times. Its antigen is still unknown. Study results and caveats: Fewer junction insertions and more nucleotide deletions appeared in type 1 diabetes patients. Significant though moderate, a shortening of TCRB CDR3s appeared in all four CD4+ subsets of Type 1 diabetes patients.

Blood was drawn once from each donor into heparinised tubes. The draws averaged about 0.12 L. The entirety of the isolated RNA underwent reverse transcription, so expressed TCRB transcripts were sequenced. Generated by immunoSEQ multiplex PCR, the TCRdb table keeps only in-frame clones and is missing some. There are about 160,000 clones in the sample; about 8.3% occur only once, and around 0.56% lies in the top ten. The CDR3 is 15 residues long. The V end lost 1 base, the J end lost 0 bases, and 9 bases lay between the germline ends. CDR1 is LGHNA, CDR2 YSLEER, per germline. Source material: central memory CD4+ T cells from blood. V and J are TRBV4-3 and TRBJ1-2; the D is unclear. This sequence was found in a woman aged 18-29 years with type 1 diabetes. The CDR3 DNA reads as TGCGCCAGCAGCCAAGCCCTGGGCGCTAACTATGGCTACACCTTC. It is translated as CASSQALGANYGYTF.